This entry features one T cell receptor (beta chain) sequence. Its antigen is currently unknown. Using immunoSEQ multiplex PCR, the repertoire was profiled, and TCRdb retains in-frame clones only, with some absent. The sample includes 77,000 or so clones, 88% of them seen just once. These data belong to a study of T cell responses to AZD1222 COVID-19 vaccine. At the level of the study: Second-dose recipients at about 4 or about 12 weeks were treated as one pooled group.

General study findings and limits: Spike-specific TCR breadth and depth were elevated following two AZD1222 doses. Seropositive at baseline were only a handful of AZD1222 recipients. Spike was spanned by vaccine-associated CD4 TCRs, with dominance at 160-218 and 743-854.

Germline V CDR1 and CDR2: SNHLY, FYNNEI. The CDR3 is 12 residues long. V lost 11 bases and J 6 bases, leaving 16 bases between the germline ends. This clonotype originated in an adult in good health. V is TRBV2 and J is TRBJ1-2, with a possible D match to TRBD1 (6 bases). This specimen was peripheral blood, taken on day 0 of AZD1222 vaccination. The CDR3: CAAAGAGDGYTF. The CDR3 DNA follows: TGTGCCGCAGCAGGGGCAGGGGATGGCTACACCTTC. Combining the CDR3 with reference TRBV2 and TRBJ1-2 gives the whole variable domain EPEVTQTPSHQVTQMGQEVILRCVPISNHLYFYWYRQILGQKVEFLVSFYNNEISEKSEIFDDQFSVERPDGSNFTLKIRSTKLEDSAMYFCAAAGAGDGYTFGSGTRLTVV.